These 9 T cell receptor beta chains were sequenced from one sample in a study of T cell changes during pregnancy in multiple sclerosis. TCRdb's copy holds only in-frame clones and misses some; the assay was immunoSEQ multiplex PCR. The sample lists 35,000 to 45,000 clones, about 92% seen once, with roughly 13% in the top ten. Sequences were derived from CD8+ T cells from peripheral blood mononuclear cells, sampled in the first trimester of pregnancy. These TCRs come from a female donor with multiple sclerosis, enrolled in a pregnancy study.

The J gene is TRBJ1-1, the V gene TRBV15; D is unresolved. The CDR3 sequence is 16 residues long. CDR1 and CDR2 from the germline V gene are LNHNV and YYDKDF (reference sequence). The V gene lost 0 bases and the J gene lost 0 bases, with 11 bases spanning the gap. DNA of the CDR3: TGTGCCACCAGCAGAGATCATCGGGGATTGAACACTGAAGCTTTCTTT. It is translated as CATSRDHRGLNTEAFF.

The J gene is TRBJ2-1, the V gene TRBV12-5; TRBD2 might be the D (6 bases). Trimming stripped 10 bases from V and 7 bases from J, with 17 bases between. There are 13 residues in the CDR3. CDR1 is LGHNT, CDR2 FRNRAP, per germline. The DNA for the CDR3 is TGTGCTACTGGCCGGGACTTAGTAAATGAGCAGTTCTTC. Translating it yields CATGRDLVNEQFF. Drawing the rest from reference TRBV12-5 and TRBJ2-1, the complete variable domain is DARVTQTPRHKVTEMGQEVTMRCQPILGHNTVFWYRQTMMQGLELLAYFRNRAPLDDSGMPKDRFSAEMPDATLATLKIQPSEPRDSAVYFCATGRDLVNEQFFGPGTRLTVL.

The CDR3: CATSTSGAILSGDPQFF. CDR3 sequence (DNA): TGTGCCACCAGCACCAGTGGAGCGATACTCTCTGGTGACCCGCAGTTCTTC. This chain connects TRBV15 to TRBJ2-1; D unclear. In germline, CDR1 is LNHNV, CDR2 YYDKDF (reference sequence). The CDR3 runs to 17 residues. The ends were cut back, 4 bases at V and 12 bases at J, with 28 bases in the middle.

This chain joins TRBV9 and TRBJ2-3, with 8 bases that match TRBD2. Germline loops: CDR1 SGDLS, CDR2 YYNGEE. V lost 3 bases, J lost 1 base, and 7 bases stayed unmatched. The CDR3 is made up of 16 amino acids. Here the CDR3 reads CASSAPRGGRTDTQYF. The CDR3 coding sequence is TGTGCCAGCAGCGCCCCCCGGGGGGGCCGCACAGATACGCAGTATTTT.

Only one count was recorded for this clone. CDR3 sequence (DNA): TGTGCCAGCAGCTTCCCGGGACAGGGCCCCTACGAGCAGTACTTC. Translation gives CASSFPGQGPYEQYF. The rearrangement uses TRBV11-2 and TRBJ2-7; 9 nucleotides line up with TRBD1. There are 15 residues in the CDR3. Germline V gene data show CDR1 as SGHAT and CDR2 as FQNNGV. V shed 3 bases and J 2 bases; nucleotides not matched to a gene: 5. Full variable domain (outside the CDR3, taken from reference TRBV11-2 and TRBJ2-7): EAGVAQSPRYKIIEKRQSVAFWCNPISGHATLYWYQQILGQGPKLLIQFQNNGVVDDSQLPKDRFSAERLKGVDSTLKIQPAKLEDSAVYLCASSFPGQGPYEQYFGPGTRLTVT.

The chain joins TRBV6-1 to TRBJ2-6; D is undetermined. The germline V gene has CDR1 MNHNS and CDR2 SASEGT. The germline V and J ends were trimmed by 8 bases and 0 bases, with 8 bases remaining between them. The CDR3 length is 14 residues. The CDR3 is CASARLSGANVLTF. The CDR3 coding sequence is TGTGCCAGCGCACGACTCTCTGGGGCCAACGTCCTGACTTTC.

The V gene is TRBV6-4, the J gene TRBJ2-1; 9 bases are a match to TRBD2. The CDR3 has 17 amino acids. Looked up from germline, CDR1 is MRHNA and CDR2 is SNTAGT. The V and J ends lost 0 bases and 8 bases, in that order; junction bases with no gene match: 11. The CDR3 sequence: CASSDSVRGGAFDEQFF. DNA for the CDR3: TGTGCCAGCAGTGACTCGGTCCGCGGGGGGGCCTTCGATGAGCAGTTCTTC.

The chain has TRBV11-1 and TRBJ2-5; 9 bases fit TRBD1. There are 14 residues in the CDR3. Per germline, CDR1 SGHAT and CDR2 FQDESV (reference sequence). Losses at the gene ends were 5 bases for V and 4 bases for J; bases not matched to a gene: 5. The CDR3 nucleotides are TGTGCCAGCAGCCTAGACAGGGGGAGAGAGACCCAGTACTTC. This encodes CASSLDRGRETQYF.

The V gene is TRBV19, the J gene TRBJ2-2; maybe TRBD2 (5 bases). From germline, CDR1 is LNHDA and CDR2 SQIVND (reference sequence). Trimming stripped 10 bases from V and 4 bases from J, with 16 bases between. There are 14 residues in the CDR3. The CDR3 is CATTDWRSTGELFF. CDR3 nucleotides: TGTGCCACAACGGACTGGCGAAGCACCGGGGAGCTGTTTTTT.